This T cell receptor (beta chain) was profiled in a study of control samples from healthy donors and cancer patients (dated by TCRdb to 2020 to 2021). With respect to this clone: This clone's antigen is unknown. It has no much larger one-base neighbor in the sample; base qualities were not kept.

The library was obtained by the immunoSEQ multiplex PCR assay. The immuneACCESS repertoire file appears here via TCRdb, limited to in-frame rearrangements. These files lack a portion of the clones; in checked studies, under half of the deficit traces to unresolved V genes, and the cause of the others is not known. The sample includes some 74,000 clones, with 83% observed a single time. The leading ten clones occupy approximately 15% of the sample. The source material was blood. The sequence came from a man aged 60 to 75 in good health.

In nucleotides, the sequence is TGTGCCAGCAGCTTAGTAGGGGGGCGGGCCAGACGTGGCTACGAGCAGTACTTC. This translates into CASSLVGGRARRGYEQYF. The sequence joins TRBV7-8 to TRBJ2-7; the D region is possibly TRBD1 or TRBD2, each matching across 6 bases. Deletion took 1 base off V and 3 bases off J, with a span of 22 bases between the germline ends. Based on the germline V gene, the CDR1 and CDR2 sequences are SGHVS and FQNEAQ. The CDR3 holds 18 amino acids from the cysteine to the phenylalanine. Left in the record is the CDR3 DNA by itself, 54 bases read in frame from the first base.